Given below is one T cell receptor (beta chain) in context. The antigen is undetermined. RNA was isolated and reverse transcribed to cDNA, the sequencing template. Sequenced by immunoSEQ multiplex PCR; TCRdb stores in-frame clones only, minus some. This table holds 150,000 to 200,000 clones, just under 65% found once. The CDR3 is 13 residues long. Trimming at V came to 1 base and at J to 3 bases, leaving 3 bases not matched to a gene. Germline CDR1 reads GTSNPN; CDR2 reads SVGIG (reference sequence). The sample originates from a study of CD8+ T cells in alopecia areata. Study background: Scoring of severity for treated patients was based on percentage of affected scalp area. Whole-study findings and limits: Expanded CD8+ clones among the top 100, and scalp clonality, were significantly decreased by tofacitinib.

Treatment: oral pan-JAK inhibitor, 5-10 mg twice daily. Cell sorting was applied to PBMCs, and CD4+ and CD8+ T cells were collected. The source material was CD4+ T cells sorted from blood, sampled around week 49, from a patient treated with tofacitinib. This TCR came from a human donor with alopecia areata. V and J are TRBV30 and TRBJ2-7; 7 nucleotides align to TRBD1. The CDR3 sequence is CAWSEGQSYEQYF. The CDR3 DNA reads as TGTGCCTGGAGTGAGGGACAGAGCTACGAGCAGTACTTC.